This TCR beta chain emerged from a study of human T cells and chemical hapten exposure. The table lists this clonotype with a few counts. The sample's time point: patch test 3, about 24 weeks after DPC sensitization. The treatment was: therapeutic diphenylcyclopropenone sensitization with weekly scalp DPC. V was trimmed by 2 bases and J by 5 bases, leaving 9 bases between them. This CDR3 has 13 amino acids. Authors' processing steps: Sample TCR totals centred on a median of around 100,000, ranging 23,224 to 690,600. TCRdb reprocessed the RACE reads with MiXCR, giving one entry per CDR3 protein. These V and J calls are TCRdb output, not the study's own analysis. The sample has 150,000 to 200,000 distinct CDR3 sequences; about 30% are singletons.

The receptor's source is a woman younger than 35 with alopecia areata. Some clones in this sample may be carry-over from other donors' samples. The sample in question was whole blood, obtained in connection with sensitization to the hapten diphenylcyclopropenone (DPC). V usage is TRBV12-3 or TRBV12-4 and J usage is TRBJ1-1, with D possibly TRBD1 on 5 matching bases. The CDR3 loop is CASSLTGKTEAFF. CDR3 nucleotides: TGTGCCAGCAGTTTAACAGGAAAGACTGAAGCTTTCTTT.